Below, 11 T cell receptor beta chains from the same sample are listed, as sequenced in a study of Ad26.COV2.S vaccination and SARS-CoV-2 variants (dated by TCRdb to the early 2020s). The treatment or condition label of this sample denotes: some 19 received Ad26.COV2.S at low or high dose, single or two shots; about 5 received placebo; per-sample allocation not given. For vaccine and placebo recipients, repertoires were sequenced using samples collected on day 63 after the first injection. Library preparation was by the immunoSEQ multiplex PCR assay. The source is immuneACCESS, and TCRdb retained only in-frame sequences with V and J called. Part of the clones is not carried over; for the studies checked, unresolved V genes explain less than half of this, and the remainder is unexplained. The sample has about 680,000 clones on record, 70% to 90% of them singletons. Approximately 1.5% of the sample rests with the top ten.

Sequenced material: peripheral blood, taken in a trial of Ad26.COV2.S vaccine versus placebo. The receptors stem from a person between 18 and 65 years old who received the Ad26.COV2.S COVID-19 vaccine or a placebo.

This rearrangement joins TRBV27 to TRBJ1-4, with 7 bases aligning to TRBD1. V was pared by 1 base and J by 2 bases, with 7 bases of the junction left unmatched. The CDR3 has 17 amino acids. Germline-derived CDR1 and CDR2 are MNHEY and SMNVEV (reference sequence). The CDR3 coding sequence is TGTGCCAGCAGTTTATATCCCACAGGGGTTACTAATGAAAAACTGTTTTTT. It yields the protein CASSLYPTGVTNEKLFF.

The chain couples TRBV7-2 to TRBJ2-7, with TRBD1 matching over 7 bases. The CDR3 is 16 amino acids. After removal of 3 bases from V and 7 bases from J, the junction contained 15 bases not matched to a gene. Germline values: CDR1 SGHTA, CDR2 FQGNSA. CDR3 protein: CASSFTGAGPSREQYF. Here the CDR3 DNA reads TGTGCCAGCAGCTTCACAGGGGCTGGTCCCTCTAGGGAGCAGTACTTC.

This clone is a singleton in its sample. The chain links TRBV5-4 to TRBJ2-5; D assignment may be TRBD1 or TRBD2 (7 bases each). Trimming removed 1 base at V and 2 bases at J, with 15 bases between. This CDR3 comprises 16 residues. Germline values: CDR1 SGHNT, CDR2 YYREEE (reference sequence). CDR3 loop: CASSLKQGGRQETQYF. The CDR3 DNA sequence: TGTGCCAGCAGCTTGAAGCAGGGGGGGAGGCAAGAGACCCAGTACTTC. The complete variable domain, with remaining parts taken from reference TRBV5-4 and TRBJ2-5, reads ETGVTQSPTHLIKTRGQQVTLRCSSQSGHNTVSWYQQALGQGPQFIFQYYREEENGRGNFPPRFSGLQFPNYSSELNVNALELDDSALYLCASSLKQGGRQETQYFGPGTRLLVL.

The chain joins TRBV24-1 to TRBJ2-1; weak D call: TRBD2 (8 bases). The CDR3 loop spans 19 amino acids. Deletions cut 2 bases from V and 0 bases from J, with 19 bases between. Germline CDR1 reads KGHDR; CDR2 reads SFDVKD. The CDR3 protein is CATSDSGQDSGVSYNEQFF. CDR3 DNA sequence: TGTGCCACCAGTGATTCTGGACAGGATAGCGGGGTCTCCTACAATGAGCAGTTCTTC.

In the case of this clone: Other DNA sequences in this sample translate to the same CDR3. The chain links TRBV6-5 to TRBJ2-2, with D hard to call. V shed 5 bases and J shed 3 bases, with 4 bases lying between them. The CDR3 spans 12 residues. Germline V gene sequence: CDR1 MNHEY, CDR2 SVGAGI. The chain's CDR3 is CASSRDTGELFF. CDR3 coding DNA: TGTGCCAGCAGTCGAGACACCGGGGAGCTGTTTTTT.

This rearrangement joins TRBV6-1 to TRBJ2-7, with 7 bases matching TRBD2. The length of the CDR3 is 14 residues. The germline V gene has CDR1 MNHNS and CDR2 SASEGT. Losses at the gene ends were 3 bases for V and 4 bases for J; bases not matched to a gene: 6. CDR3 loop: CASSEGTNSYEQYF. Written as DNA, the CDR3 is TGTGCCAGCAGTGAGGGGACTAACTCTTACGAGCAGTACTTC.

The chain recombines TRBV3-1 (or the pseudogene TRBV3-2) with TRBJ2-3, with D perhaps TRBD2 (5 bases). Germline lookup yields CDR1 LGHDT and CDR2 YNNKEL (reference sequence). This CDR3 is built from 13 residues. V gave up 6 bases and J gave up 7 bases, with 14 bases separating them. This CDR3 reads CASSRGRGNTQYF. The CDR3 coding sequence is TGTGCCAGCAGTCGCGGGCGAGGAAATACGCAGTATTTT.

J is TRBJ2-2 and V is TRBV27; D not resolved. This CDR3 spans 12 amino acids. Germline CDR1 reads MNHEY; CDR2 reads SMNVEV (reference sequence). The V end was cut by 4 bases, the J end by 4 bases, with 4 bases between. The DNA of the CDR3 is TGTGCCAGCAGTTCCCCCACCGGGGAGCTGTTTTTT. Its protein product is CASSSPTGELFF.

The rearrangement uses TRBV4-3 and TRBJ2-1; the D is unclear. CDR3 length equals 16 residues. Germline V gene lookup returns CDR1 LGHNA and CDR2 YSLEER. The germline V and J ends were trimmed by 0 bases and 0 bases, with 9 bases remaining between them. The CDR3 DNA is TGCGCCAGCAGCCAAGAAAAGCCTAGCTCCTACAATGAGCAGTTCTTC. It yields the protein CASSQEKPSSYNEQFF.

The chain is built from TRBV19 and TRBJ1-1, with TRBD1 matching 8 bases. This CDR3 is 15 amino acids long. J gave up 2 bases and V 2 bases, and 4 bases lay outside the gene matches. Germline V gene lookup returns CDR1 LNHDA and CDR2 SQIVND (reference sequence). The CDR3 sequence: CASSIRQGLNTEAFF. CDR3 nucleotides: TGTGCCAGTAGTATACGACAGGGGCTAAACACTGAAGCTTTCTTT.

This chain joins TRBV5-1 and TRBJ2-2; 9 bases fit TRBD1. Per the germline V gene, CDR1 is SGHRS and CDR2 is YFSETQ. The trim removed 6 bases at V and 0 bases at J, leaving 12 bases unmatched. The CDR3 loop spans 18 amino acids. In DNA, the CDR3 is TGCGCCAGCACCTCTCGGCCGGGGACAGGGTCGAACACCGGGGAGCTGTTTTTT. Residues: CASTSRPGTGSNTGELFF.